Below, one T cell receptor (beta chain) is given with its context. Its antigen is currently unknown. The data were obtained in a study of T cell repertoires in cytomegalovirus infection. On the study more broadly: CMV epitopes, recently identified HLA-C-restricted and well-studied HLA-B-restricted, were used. Public TCR beta signature analysis indicated the presence of both CMV infection and matching HLA type.

Germline V gene data show CDR1 as MNHEY and CDR2 as SMNVEV (reference sequence). The CDR3 covers 13 residues. Trimming pared 8 bases from V and 2 bases from J, leaving 13 bases between. Study-wide results and limits: Ex vivo responses were dominated by HLA-C-restricted CMV-specific TCR beta clonotypes.

TCRdb re-called the reads through MiXCR, storing one row per CDR3 protein. The sample carries roughly 200,000 distinct CDR3 sequences, about 39% recorded once. This rearrangement joins TRBV27 to TRBJ2-7, with D possibly being TRBD1 (6 bases). This receptor was identified in a human donor in good health (CMV status not recorded). Some clones in this sample may be carry-over from other donors' samples. The starting material was CD8+ T cells from cultured PBMCs, obtained from culture after CMV antigen stimulation. The CDR3 DNA sequence: TGTGCCAGCGCAGAAAACAGGGCCTACGAGCAGTACTTC. Protein: CASAENRAYEQYF.